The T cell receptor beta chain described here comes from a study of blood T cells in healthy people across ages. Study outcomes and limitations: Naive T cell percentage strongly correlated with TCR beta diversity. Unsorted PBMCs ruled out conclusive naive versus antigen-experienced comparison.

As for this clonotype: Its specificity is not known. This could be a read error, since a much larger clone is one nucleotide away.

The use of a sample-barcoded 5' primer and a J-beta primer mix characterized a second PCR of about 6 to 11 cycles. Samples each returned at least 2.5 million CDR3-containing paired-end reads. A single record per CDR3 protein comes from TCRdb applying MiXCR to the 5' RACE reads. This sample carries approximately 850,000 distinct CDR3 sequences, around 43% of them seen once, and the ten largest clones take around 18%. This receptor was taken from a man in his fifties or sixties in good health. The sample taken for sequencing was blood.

The CDR3 nucleotides read TGTGCCACCAGTGACGGACAGGGAAAGTCTGGGGCCAACGTCCTGACTTTC. Its protein is CATSDGQGKSGANVLTF. V is TRBV24-1 and J is TRBJ2-6, with TRBD1 identical over 8 bases. Trimming took 4 bases from V and 1 from J; bases not matched to a gene: 5. Germline lookup yields CDR1 KGHDR and CDR2 SFDVKD. The CDR3 runs to 17 residues.